This TCR beta chain was recovered during a study of blood T cell repertoires in COVID-19. Study-level information: The cDNA or gDNA used as material had been derived from T cells, B-cell-depleted T cells, or PBMCs.

Trimming stripped 2 bases from V and 8 bases from J, with 12 bases between. The V gene's germline CDR1 is LNHDA and CDR2 SQIVND (reference sequence). CDR3 size: 14 residues. Here immunoSEQ multiplex PCR was the method, and the copy in TCRdb shows in-frame clones only, minus some. There are over 150,000 clones in the sample; approximately 80% occur only once, and 12% lies in the top ten. This TCR was recovered from a woman aged 50 to 60 with acute or convalescent COVID-19. The J gene is TRBJ2-2, the V gene TRBV19; a weak D match, TRBD1 (6 bases). The sample comprised peripheral blood. CDR3 DNA sequence: TGTGCCAGTAGTATAACAGGGTTCTCAGGGGAGCTGTTTTTT. Residues: CASSITGFSGELFF.